Listed here are 3 T cell receptor beta chains from one sample, sequenced in a study of cytomegalovirus exposure and HLA in healthy donors. The PCR was carried out with 60 Vbeta primers and 13 Jbeta primers. TCRdb keeps only in-frame clones here, not all; method: immunoSEQ multiplex PCR. The sample lists 180,000 or so clones, around four fifths occurring once. The sample was PBMCs. Every receptor here comes from a man between 18 and 35 years old in good health and CMV-seronegative.

V and J are TRBV30 and TRBJ1-3; weak D call: TRBD1 (5 bases). CDR3 length: 15 residues. With 5 bases removed from V and 4 bases from J, the gap between germline ends came to 18 bases. Per the germline V gene, CDR1 is GTSNPN and CDR2 is SVGIG (reference sequence). CDR3 sequence reads: CAWATKGSPGNTIYF. In nucleotides, the CDR3 is TGTGCCTGGGCTACAAAGGGGTCTCCCGGAAACACCATATATTTT. Based on the CDR3 plus reference TRBV30 and TRBJ1-3, the full variable domain is SQTIHQWPATLVQPVGSPLSLECTVEGTSNPNLYWYRQAAGRGLQLLFYSVGIGQISSEVPQNLSASRPQDRQFILSSKKLLLSDSGFYLCAWATKGSPGNTIYFGEGSWLTVV.

The chain uses TRBV19 and TRBJ1-3, with D unclear. CDR1 LNHDA and CDR2 SQIVND come from the germline V gene (reference sequence). The CDR3 runs 16 residues. The V gene lost 6 bases and the J gene lost 4 bases, with 19 bases spanning the gap. CDR3 DNA: TGTGCCAGTAGATTCCGGAGGGCCGACTTAGGAAACACCATATATTTT. Translation: CASRFRRADLGNTIYF.

The chain uses TRBV5-5 and TRBJ2-1; 14 nucleotides line up with TRBD2. Per germline, CDR1 SGHKS and CDR2 YYEKEE (reference sequence). Trimming cost V 4 bases and J 5 bases; bases outside gene matches: 8. The CDR3 totals 17 residues. The CDR3 bases are TGTGCCAGCAGCCCCCTTGGGACTAGCGGGAGTAACAATGAGCAGTTCTTC. Its translation: CASSPLGTSGSNNEQFF.